Given below is one T cell receptor beta chain in context. These data belong to a study of blood T cell repertoires in COVID-19. Background on the study: Some COVID-19 samples were acute and others convalescent; all came from the United States, Italy and Spain. PBMCs, B-cell-depleted T cells, or T cells provided the cDNA or gDNA that made up the material.

This CDR3 is built from 15 residues. Germline CDR1 and CDR2: SEHNR and FQNEAQ (reference sequence). The germline V and J ends were trimmed by 3 bases and 4 bases, with 13 bases remaining between them. Using immunoSEQ multiplex PCR, the repertoire was profiled, and TCRdb retains in-frame clones only, with some absent. Altogether fewer than 450,000 clones are present, around 91% being singletons, with the ten largest covering more than 3%. The clonotype originates from a woman aged 18-29 years who had recovered from COVID-19. V usage is TRBV7-9 and J usage is TRBJ2-1; perhaps TRBD1 as D (6 bases). The sequencing sample was made of peripheral blood. CDR3 bases: TGTGCCAGCAGCTTGGGGACAAGAGGATACAATGAGCAGTTCTTC. Encoded protein: CASSLGTRGYNEQFF.